One TCR beta chain is described in this entry. Its target is unknown. The primer mix had 60 Vbeta and 13 Jbeta primers. The data were produced by immunoSEQ multiplex PCR, yet TCRdb's version contains in-frame clones alone and is incomplete. The repertoire holds about 170,000 clones, with around 80% as singletons. These data belong to a study of cytomegalovirus exposure and HLA in healthy donors. Study-level background: HLA-typed donors were the source of tens of millions of unique TCRs held in an early data release. Study conclusions and caveats: Apparent HLA restriction characterized most CMV-associated TCR beta chains in a later analysis. The listing of 150 to 200 TCR beta chains classed them as cytomegalovirus-associated. CMV serostatus was the only immune exposure information that was available.

Material: PBMCs. This clonotype originated in a male donor in good health and CMV-seronegative.

DNA of the CDR3: TGTGCCAGCAGATCTATACTTCAGGGGGCCCTATTCTACGAGCAGTACTTC. This sequence encodes CASRSILQGALFYEQYF. The rearrangement links TRBV27 to TRBJ2-7, with 8 bases aligning to TRBD1. The junction had 16 bases not matched to a gene; V was cut back by 6 bases and J by 3 bases. There are 17 residues in the CDR3. The germline V gene has CDR1 MNHEY and CDR2 SMNVEV (reference sequence).